This T cell receptor (beta chain) was sequenced for a study of STAT3 mutations in large granular lymphocyte leukemia. Study information: Roughly half of the longitudinally sequenced T-LGLL patients carried detectable canonical activating STAT3 mutations. Immunosuppressive therapy was given to more than half of T-LGLL patients. Study results and limitations: In about 30% of the 18 patients, new TCR clonotypes emerged after therapy. In T-cell large granular lymphocyte leukemia, about half of patients showed multiple immunodominant subclonotypes. Persisting codominant clonotypes may have hidden a small pathogenic clone.

To note about this clone: Its antigen is undetermined.

Using immunoSEQ multiplex PCR, the repertoire was profiled, and TCRdb retains in-frame clones only, with some absent. Among some 31,000 clones listed, approximately 86% were seen once. This CDR3 is built from 15 residues. V lost 0 bases, J lost 2 bases, and 10 bases lay in between. Germline assignment: CDR1 SGHKS and CDR2 YYEKEE (reference sequence). Source material: peripheral blood mononuclear cells. The clonotype originates from a man in his sixties with T-cell large granular lymphocyte leukemia. Some clones in this sample may be carry-over from other donors' samples. The chain recombines TRBV5-5 with TRBJ2-3; D ambiguous. The CDR3 loop is CASSLGTGFTDTQYF. As DNA, the CDR3 is TGTGCCAGCAGCTTGGGGACGGGTTTCACAGATACGCAGTATTTT.